What follows describes a single T cell receptor beta chain. The antigen remains unidentified. The method was immunoSEQ multiplex PCR; TCRdb's version includes in-frame clones alone and lacks a portion of them. The sample lists roughly 86,000 clones; more than 85% were seen once. Recipients received nonmyeloablative bone marrow transplants from related graft donors, with transient mixed chimerism. Unstimulated Tregs (CD4+CD25+CD127-) and CD4+CD25- non-Tregs were sorted from PBMCs. Germline V lookup: CDR1 SGHTA, CDR2 FQGNSA. The V segment lost 6 bases and the J segment 5 bases; nucleotides outside the gene matches: 14. This CDR3 spans 17 amino acids. This record belongs to a study of Tregs in tolerant kidney transplant recipients. General study points: Validation in larger populations is needed because few patients were studied.

This clonotype was sampled from a human patient who received a combined kidney and bone marrow transplant. T cells may partly derive from the graft donor. The chain links TRBV7-2 to TRBJ2-5; 11 positions match TRBD1. Material: CD4+ T cells from blood (PBMCs), obtained 12 months after the transplant. The CDR3: CASRVGDRGEDGETQYF. For the CDR3, the DNA is TGTGCCAGCAGGGTAGGGGACAGGGGGGAAGATGGGGAGACCCAGTACTTC.